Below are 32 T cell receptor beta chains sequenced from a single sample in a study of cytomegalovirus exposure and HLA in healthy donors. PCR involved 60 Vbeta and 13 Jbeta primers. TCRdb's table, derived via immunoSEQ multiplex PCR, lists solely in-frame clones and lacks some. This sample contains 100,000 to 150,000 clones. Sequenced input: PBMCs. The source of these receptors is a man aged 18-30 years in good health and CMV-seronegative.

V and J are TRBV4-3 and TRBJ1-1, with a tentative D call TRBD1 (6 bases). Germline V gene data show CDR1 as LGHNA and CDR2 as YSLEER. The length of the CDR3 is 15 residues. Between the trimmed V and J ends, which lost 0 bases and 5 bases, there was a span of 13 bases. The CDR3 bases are TGCGCCAGCAGCCAAGACGGGGGGGCAAGGACTGAAGCTTTCTTT. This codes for CASSQDGGARTEAFF.

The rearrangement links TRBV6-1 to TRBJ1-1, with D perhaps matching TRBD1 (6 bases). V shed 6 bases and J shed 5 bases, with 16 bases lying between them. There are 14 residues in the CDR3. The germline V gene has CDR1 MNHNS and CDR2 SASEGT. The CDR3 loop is CASRTLYQGTEAFF. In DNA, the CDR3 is TGTGCCAGCAGGACTCTTTACCAGGGGACTGAAGCTTTCTTT.

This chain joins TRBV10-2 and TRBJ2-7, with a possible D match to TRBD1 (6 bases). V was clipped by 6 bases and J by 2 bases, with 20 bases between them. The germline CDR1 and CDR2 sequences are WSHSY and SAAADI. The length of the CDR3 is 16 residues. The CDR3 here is CASRPTAGQPPYEQYF. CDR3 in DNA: TGCGCCAGCAGACCTACCGCCGGACAGCCTCCCTACGAGCAGTACTTC.

Written as DNA, the CDR3 is TGTGCCAGCAGCGGAACGGGGGGGCCGGATGGGGCCAACGTCCTGACTTTC. Amino acid sequence: CASSGTGGPDGANVLTF. The chain is built from TRBV9 and TRBJ2-6; 8 nucleotides agree with TRBD2. Per germline, CDR1 SGDLS and CDR2 YYNGEE. This CDR3 has 17 amino acids. The trim removed 3 bases at V and 3 bases at J, leaving 8 bases unmatched.

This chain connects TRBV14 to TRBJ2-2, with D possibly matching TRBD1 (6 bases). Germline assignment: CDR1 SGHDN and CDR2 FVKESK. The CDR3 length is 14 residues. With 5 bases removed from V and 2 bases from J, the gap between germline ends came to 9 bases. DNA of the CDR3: TGTGCCAGCAGCGGGACAATTAACACCGGGGAGCTGTTTTTT. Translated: CASSGTINTGELFF. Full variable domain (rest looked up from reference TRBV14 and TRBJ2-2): EAGVTQFPSHSVIEKGQTVTLRCDPISGHDNLYWYRRVMGKEIKFLLHFVKESKQDESGMPNNRFLAERTGGTYSTLKVQPAELEDSGVYFCASSGTINTGELFFGEGSRLTVL.

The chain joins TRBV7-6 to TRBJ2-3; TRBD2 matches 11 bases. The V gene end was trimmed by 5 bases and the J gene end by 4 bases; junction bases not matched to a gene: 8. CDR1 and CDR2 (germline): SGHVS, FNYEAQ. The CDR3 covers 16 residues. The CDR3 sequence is CASSARTSGPPDTQYF. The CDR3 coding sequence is TGTGCCAGCAGCGCTCGGACTAGCGGGCCCCCAGATACGCAGTATTTT.

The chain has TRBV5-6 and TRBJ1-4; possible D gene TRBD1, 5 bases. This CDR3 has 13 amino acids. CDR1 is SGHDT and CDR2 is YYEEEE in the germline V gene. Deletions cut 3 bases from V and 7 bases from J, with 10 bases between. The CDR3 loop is CASSYGQGEKLFF. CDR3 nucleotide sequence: TGTGCCAGCAGCTACGGTCAGGGTGAAAAACTGTTTTTT.

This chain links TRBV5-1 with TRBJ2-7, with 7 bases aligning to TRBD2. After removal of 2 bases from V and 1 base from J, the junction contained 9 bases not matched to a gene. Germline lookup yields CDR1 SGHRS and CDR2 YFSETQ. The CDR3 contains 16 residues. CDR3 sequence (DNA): TGCGCCAGCAGCTTAGCTAGCGGCACCACATCCTACGAGCAGTACTTC. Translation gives CASSLASGTTSYEQYF.

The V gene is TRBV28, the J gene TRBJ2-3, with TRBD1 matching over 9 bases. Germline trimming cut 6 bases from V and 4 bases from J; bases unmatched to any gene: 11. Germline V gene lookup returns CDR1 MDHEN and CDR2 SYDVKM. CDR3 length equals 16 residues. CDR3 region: CASRTPGQGVADTQYF. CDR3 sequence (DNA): TGTGCCAGCAGGACTCCGGGACAGGGAGTTGCAGATACGCAGTATTTT.

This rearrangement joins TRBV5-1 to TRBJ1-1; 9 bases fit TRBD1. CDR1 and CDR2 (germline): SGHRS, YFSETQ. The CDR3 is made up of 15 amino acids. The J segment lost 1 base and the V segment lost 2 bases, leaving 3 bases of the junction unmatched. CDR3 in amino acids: CASSFMGQGNTEAFF. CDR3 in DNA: TGCGCCAGCAGCTTTATGGGACAGGGGAACACTGAAGCTTTCTTT.

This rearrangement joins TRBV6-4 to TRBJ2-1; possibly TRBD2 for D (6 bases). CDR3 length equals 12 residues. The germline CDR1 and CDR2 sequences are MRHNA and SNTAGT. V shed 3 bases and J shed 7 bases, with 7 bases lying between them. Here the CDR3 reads CASSDGGNEQFF. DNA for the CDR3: TGTGCCAGCAGTGATGGGGGGAATGAGCAGTTCTTC.

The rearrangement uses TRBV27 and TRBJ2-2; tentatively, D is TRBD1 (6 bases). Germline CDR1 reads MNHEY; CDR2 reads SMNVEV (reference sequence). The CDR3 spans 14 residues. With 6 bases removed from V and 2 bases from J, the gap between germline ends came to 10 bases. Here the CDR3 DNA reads TGTGCCAGCAGGACAGGAGGTAACACCGGGGAGCTGTTTTTT. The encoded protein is CASRTGGNTGELFF.

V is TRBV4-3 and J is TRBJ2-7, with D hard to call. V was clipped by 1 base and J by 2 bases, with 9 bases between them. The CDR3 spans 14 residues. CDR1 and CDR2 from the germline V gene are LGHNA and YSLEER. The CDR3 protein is CASSQGPTAYEQYF. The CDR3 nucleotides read TGCGCCAGCAGCCAAGGTCCTACCGCCTACGAGCAGTACTTC.

The CDR3 loop is CASSRNGQRNTEAFF. The CDR3 DNA reads as TGTGCCAGCAGCCGAAACGGACAGAGGAACACTGAAGCTTTCTTT. The rearrangement joins TRBV7-2 to TRBJ1-1; D might be TRBD1 (6 bases). V gave up 5 bases and J gave up 1 base, with 14 bases separating them. Germline-derived CDR1 and CDR2 are SGHTA and FQGNSA. There are 15 residues in the CDR3.

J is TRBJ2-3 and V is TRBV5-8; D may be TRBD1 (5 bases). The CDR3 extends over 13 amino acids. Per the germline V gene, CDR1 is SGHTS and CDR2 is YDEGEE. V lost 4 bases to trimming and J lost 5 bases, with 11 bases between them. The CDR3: CASSLGRGDTQYF. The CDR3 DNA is TGTGCCAGCAGCCTGGGAAGGGGAGATACGCAGTATTTT.

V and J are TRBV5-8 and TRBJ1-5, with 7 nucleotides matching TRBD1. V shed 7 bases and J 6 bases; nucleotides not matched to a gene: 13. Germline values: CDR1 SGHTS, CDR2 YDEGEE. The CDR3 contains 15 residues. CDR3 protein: CASQREGAVGQPQHF. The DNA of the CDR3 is TGTGCCAGCCAACGCGAGGGGGCGGTGGGTCAGCCCCAGCATTTT.

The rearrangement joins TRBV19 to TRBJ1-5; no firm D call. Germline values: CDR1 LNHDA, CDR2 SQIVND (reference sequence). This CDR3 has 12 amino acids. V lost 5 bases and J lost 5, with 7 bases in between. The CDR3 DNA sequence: TGTGCCAGTAGTCATTTTGATCAGCCCCAGCATTTT. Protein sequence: CASSHFDQPQHF.

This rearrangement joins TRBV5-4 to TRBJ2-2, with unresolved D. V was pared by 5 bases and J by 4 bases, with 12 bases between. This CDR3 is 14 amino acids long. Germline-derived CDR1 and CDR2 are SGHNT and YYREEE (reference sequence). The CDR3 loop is CASRPLEGTGELFF. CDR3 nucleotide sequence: TGTGCCAGCAGACCGCTAGAAGGCACCGGGGAGCTGTTTTTT.

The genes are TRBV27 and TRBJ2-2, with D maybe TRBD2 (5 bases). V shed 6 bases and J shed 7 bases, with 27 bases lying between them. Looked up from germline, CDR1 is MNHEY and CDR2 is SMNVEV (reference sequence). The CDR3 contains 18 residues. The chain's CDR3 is CASSPIPPRGVRIGELFF. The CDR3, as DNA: TGTGCCAGCAGCCCCATCCCTCCCCGGGGAGTCCGCATCGGGGAGCTGTTTTTT.

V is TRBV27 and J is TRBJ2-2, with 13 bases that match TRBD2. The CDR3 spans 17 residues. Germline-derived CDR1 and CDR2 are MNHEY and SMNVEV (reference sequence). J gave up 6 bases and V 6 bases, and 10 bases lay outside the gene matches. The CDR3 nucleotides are TGTGCCAGCAGCTTCTTCACTAGCGGGAGGGGGCCCGGGGAGCTGTTTTTT. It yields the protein CASSFFTSGRGPGELFF.

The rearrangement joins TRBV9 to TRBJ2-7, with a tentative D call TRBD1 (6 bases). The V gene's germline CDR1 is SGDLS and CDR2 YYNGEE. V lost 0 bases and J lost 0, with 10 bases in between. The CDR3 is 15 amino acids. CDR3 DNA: TGTGCCAGCAGCGTAGGGACAGTCAACTCCTACGAGCAGTACTTC. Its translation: CASSVGTVNSYEQYF. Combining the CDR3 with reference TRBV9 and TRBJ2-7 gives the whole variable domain DSGVTQTPKHLITATGQRVTLRCSPRSGDLSVYWYQQSLDQGLQFLIQYYNGEERAKGNILERFSAQQFPDLHSELNLSSLELGDSALYFCASSVGTVNSYEQYFGPGTRLTVT.

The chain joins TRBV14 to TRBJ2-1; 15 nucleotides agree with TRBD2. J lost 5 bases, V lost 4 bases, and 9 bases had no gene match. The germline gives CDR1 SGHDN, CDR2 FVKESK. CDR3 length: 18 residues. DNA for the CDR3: TGTGCCAGCAGCCCTGGACTAGCGGGGGGGCTGGGGGACAATGAGCAGTTCTTC. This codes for CASSPGLAGGLGDNEQFF.

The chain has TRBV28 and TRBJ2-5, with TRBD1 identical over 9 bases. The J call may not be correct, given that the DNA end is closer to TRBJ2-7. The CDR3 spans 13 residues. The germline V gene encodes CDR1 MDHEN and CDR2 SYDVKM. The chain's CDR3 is CASSLTGGNEQYF. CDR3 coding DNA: TGTGCCAGCAGTTTAACAGGGGGCAACGAGCAGTACTTC.

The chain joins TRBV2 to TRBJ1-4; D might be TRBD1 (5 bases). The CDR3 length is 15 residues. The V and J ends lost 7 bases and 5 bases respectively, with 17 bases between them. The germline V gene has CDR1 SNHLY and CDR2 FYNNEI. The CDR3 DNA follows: TGTGCCAGCAATTGGCGGGACGGTCAAAATGAAAAACTGTTTTTT. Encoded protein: CASNWRDGQNEKLFF.

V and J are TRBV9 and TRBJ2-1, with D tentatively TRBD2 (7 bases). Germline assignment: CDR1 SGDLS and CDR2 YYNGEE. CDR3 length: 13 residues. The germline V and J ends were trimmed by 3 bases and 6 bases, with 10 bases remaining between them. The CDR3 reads CASSGGGRNEQFF. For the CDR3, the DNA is TGTGCCAGCAGCGGGGGGGGGCGCAATGAGCAGTTCTTC.

CDR3 DNA: TGTGCCAGCAGCCTCACTAGCGGGAGTCCGGAGACCCAGTACTTC. Its protein product is CASSLTSGSPETQYF. The chain employs TRBV6-5 and TRBJ2-5; 11 nucleotides match TRBD2. The CDR3 totals 15 residues. Germline V lookup: CDR1 MNHEY, CDR2 SVGAGI. After removal of 6 bases from V and 5 bases from J, the junction contained 8 bases not matched to a gene.

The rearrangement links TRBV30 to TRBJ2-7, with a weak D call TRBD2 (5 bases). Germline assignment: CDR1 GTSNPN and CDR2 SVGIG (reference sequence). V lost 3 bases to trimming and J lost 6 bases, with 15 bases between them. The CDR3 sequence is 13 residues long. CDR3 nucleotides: TGTGCCTGGAGGTCGGGGATTAGGGTCGAGCAGTACTTC. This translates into CAWRSGIRVEQYF.

The CDR3 reads CSVASTRNTEAFF. CDR3 nucleotides: TGCAGCGTTGCATCGACTAGGAACACTGAAGCTTTCTTT. The V gene is TRBV29-1, the J gene TRBJ1-1; the D is unclear. The CDR3 runs to 13 residues. Germline CDR1 and CDR2: SQVTM and ANQGSEA. The V and J ends lost 4 bases and 1 base respectively, with 10 bases between them.

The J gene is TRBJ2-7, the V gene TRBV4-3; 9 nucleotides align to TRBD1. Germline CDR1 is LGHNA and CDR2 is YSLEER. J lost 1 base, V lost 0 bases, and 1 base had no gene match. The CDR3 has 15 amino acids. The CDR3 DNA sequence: TGCGCCAGCAGCCAAGATGGACAGGGGTCCTACGAGCAGTACTTC. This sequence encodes CASSQDGQGSYEQYF.

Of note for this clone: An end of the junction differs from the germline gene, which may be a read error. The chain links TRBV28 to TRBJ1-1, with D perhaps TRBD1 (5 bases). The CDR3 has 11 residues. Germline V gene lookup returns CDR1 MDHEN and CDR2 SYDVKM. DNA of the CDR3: TGTGCCAGCAGGGGGGGGACTAGGGGATTATGG. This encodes CASRGGTRGLW.

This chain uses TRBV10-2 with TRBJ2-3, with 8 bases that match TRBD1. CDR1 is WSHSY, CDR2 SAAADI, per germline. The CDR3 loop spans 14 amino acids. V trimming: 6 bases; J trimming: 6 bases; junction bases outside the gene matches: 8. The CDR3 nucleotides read TGCGCCAGCAGGGACAGGGTTTATACGGATACGCAGTATTTT. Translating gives CASRDRVYTDTQYF.

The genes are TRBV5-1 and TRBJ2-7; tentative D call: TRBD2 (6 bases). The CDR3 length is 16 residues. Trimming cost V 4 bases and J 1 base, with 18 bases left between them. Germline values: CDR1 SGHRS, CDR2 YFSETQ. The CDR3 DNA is TGCGCCAGCAGCATTATGACTAGTAGGTCTTCCTACGAGCAGTACTTC. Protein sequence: CASSIMTSRSSYEQYF.